The next 17 T cell receptor beta chains were all read from a single sample in a study of CD8 T cells in ankylosing spondylitis. TCRdb recomputed calls from the 5' RACE reads with MiXCR, one row per CDR3 protein. The sample carries around 100,000 distinct CDR3 sequences, around 24% recorded once. Sequenced material: synovial fluid, either unsorted or a sorted T cell fraction (not recorded which). These receptors came from a male donor with ankylosing spondylitis.

This clonotype came up a few times. The rearrangement uses TRBV29-1 and TRBJ2-3; no firm D call. The CDR3 totals 11 residues. Between the trimmed V and J ends, which lost 4 bases and 3 bases, there was a span of 5 bases. Germline V gene lookup returns CDR1 SQVTM and CDR2 ANQGSEA. Here the CDR3 reads CSVAGTDTQYF. CDR3 sequence (DNA): TGCAGCGTTGCTGGGACAGATACGCAGTATTTT.

The CDR3 bases are TGTGCCAGCAGCCGTCAAACGAGTACTGGGGCCAACGTCCTGACTTTC. Amino acid sequence: CASSRQTSTGANVLTF. V usage is TRBV3-1 and J usage is TRBJ2-6; D is undetermined. CDR1 LGHDT and CDR2 YNNKEL come from the germline V gene (reference sequence). This CDR3 region has 16 residues. The V end lost 4 bases, the J end lost 2 bases, and 12 bases lay between the germline ends.

This clonotype was seen many times. The chain combines TRBV3-1 with TRBJ1-1; possibly TRBD1 for D (5 bases). CDR3 length: 12 amino acids. Per the germline V gene, CDR1 is LGHDT and CDR2 is YNNKEL (reference sequence). V was trimmed by 1 base and J by 10 bases, leaving 10 bases between them. In nucleotides, the CDR3 is TGTGCCAGCAGCCAAGGGTCCGGGGGAGCTTTCTTT. This sequence encodes CASSQGSGGAFF.

In this sample, this clonotype turned up a few times. In DNA, the CDR3 is TGTGCCAGCAGTTACTCGTCCCAGGGGGGCACCGGGGAGCTGTTTTTT. Its translation is CASSYSSQGGTGELFF. J is TRBJ2-2 and V is TRBV6-5; TRBD1 is a possible D gene (7 bases). The CDR3 contains 16 residues. Per the germline V gene, CDR1 is MNHEY and CDR2 is SVGAGI. Deletions cut 0 bases from V and 4 bases from J, with 12 bases between.

The table lists this clonotype with a few counts. Because the CDR3 is missing its conserved closing phenylalanine or tryptophan, this is likely a read error. The chain joins TRBV3-1 to TRBJ1-6, with 8 bases that match TRBD1. J was trimmed by 7 bases and V by 1 base; bases with no gene match: 0. The CDR3 runs 14 residues. Germline CDR1 and CDR2: LGHDT and YNNKEL (reference sequence). CDR3 residues: CASSQGTGNSPLHL. The CDR3 DNA is TGTGCCAGCAGCCAAGGGACAGGGAATTCACCCCTCCACCTT.

The chain has TRBV3-1 and TRBJ2-6, with D possibly matching TRBD2 (6 bases). V was trimmed by 1 base and J by 0 bases, leaving 10 bases between them. The V gene's germline CDR1 is LGHDT and CDR2 YNNKEL (reference sequence). The CDR3 contains 17 residues. CDR3 bases: TGTGCCAGCAGCCAAGGGGGACTCCTCTCTGGGGCCAACGTCCTGACTTTC. Encoded protein: CASSQGGLLSGANVLTF.

The rearrangement uses TRBV6-5 and TRBJ2-1; D possibly corresponds to TRBD1 (6 bases). Between the trimmed V and J ends, which lost 0 bases and 4 bases, there was a span of 16 bases. The CDR3 is 17 amino acids. Germline CDR1 is MNHEY and CDR2 is SVGAGI. The CDR3 DNA reads as TGTGCCAGCAGTTACTCGAGGGTGCCAGGGGTATACAATGAGCAGTTCTTC. Encoded protein: CASSYSRVPGVYNEQFF.

The rearrangement links TRBV20-1 to TRBJ1-1; the D is unclear. CDR3 length: 12 residues. Trimming took off 2 bases at V and 1 base at J, with 5 bases between the two ends. CDR1 and CDR2 from the germline V gene are DFQATT and SNEGSKA (reference sequence). Here the CDR3 DNA reads TGCAGTGCTAGACAACCGAACACTGAAGCTTTCTTT. Its protein product is CSARQPNTEAFF.

The V call is TRBV4-1, the J call TRBJ2-5, with D possibly being TRBD1 or TRBD2 (5 bases each). Germline V gene lookup returns CDR1 MGHRA and CDR2 YSYEKL. Trimming stripped 2 bases from V and 5 bases from J, with 12 bases between. This CDR3 is 14 amino acids long. CDR3 loop: CASSQRDDQETQYF. The CDR3 DNA follows: TGCGCCAGCAGCCAAAGGGACGATCAGGAGACCCAGTACTTC.

CDR3 coding DNA: TGTGCCAGCAGCTTAAGGACAGGGGTCTACAATGAGCAGTTCTTC. The encoded protein is CASSLRTGVYNEQFF. The chain combines TRBV7-2 with TRBJ2-1; 9 bases agree with TRBD1. The V segment lost 2 bases and the J segment 3 bases; nucleotides outside the gene matches: 2. Germline CDR1 SGHTA, CDR2 FQGNSA. The CDR3 loop spans 15 amino acids.

This clonotype was recorded many times. This chain links TRBV29-1 with TRBJ2-2; 8 bases line up with TRBD2. V lost 6 bases and J lost 3; bases outside the gene matches: 6. This CDR3 has 14 residues. Germline V gene sequence: CDR1 SQVTM, CDR2 ANQGSEA. CDR3 in DNA: TGCAGCGTCGTACTAGCGGAATACACCGGGGAGCTGTTTTTT. Residues: CSVVLAEYTGELFF.

This clonotype was recorded a few times. The chain is built from TRBV3-1 and TRBJ2-3; no clear D gene. CDR1 and CDR2 (germline): LGHDT, YNNKEL (reference sequence). The CDR3 covers 13 residues. V lost 1 base to trimming and J lost 2 bases, with 4 bases between them. The CDR3 region has the DNA TGTGCCAGCAGCCAAGGACACACAGATACGCAGTATTTT. Translation: CASSQGHTDTQYF.

The rearrangement joins TRBV20-1 to TRBJ2-5; D call uncertain. The CDR3 covers 11 residues. In germline, CDR1 is DFQATT, CDR2 SNEGSKA (reference sequence). Trimming took off 6 bases at V and 5 bases at J, with 10 bases between the two ends. The CDR3 here is CSALHPETQYF. CDR3 sequence (DNA): TGCAGTGCCCTCCACCCCGAGACCCAGTACTTC.

The J gene is TRBJ2-1, the V gene TRBV6-1; 9 bases fit TRBD1. CDR3 length: 15 residues. The V gene end was trimmed by 7 bases and the J gene end by 4 bases; junction bases not matched to a gene: 8. Germline V gene lookup returns CDR1 MNHNS and CDR2 SASEGT. The CDR3 spells CASNPDRGTYNEQFF. The CDR3, as DNA: TGTGCCAGCAACCCGGACAGGGGAACATACAATGAGCAGTTCTTC.

This clonotype has just a few counts. V and J are TRBV5-1 and TRBJ2-1; 10 bases are a match to TRBD2. The CDR3 consists of 16 residues. J lost 4 bases, V lost 4 bases, and 8 bases had no gene match. Germline V gene sequence: CDR1 SGHRS, CDR2 YFSETQ. The CDR3 region has the DNA TGCGCCAGCAGCCCACCAGCGGGAGGGCCGTACAATGAGCAGTTCTTC. Translating it yields CASSPPAGGPYNEQFF.

The genes are TRBV29-1 and TRBJ2-7; possible D gene TRBD2, 6 bases. Trimming pared 3 bases from V and 6 bases from J, leaving 12 bases between. CDR1 and CDR2 from the germline V gene are SQVTM and ANQGSEA. This CDR3 region has 12 residues. CDR3 nucleotide sequence: TGCAGCGTTGATGGAGGGAAGGGCGAGCAGTACTTC. This sequence encodes CSVDGGKGEQYF.

The CDR3 spells CASLPGGSTDTQYF. The CDR3 DNA reads TGCGCCAGCCTGCCGGGAGGTTCCACAGATACGCAGTATTTT. The V gene is TRBV5-1, the J gene TRBJ2-3; 7 nucleotides align to TRBD2. Germline V gene lookup returns CDR1 SGHRS and CDR2 YFSETQ. J gave up 2 bases and V 7 bases, and 7 bases lay outside the gene matches. This CDR3 region has 14 residues.